These 30 T cell receptor beta chains came from one sample sequenced in a study of blood T cells in healthy people across ages. For the second PCR, which ran for about 6 to 11 cycles, a sample-barcoded 5' primer and a J-beta primer mix were used. TCRdb ran MiXCR on the 5' RACE reads and lists one entry per CDR3 protein. The table includes some 760,000 distinct CDR3 sequences, around a quarter detected once. These data were likewise used in another study, on T cells of mothers and their children.

Sequencing used blood. All receptors derive from a boy aged 5-17 years in good health.

This clonotype has more than one count but fewer than ten. The chain is built from TRBV20-1 and TRBJ2-3; no definite D call. V was shortened by 5 bases and J by 4 bases, with 16 bases between the two germline ends. The CDR3 extends over 14 amino acids. CDR1 and CDR2 (germline): DFQATT, SNEGSKA (reference sequence). CDR3 sequence: CSAPSRPRADTQYF. Written as DNA, the CDR3 is TGCAGTGCTCCAAGCCGCCCCCGTGCAGATACGCAGTATTTT.

This chain uses TRBV7-9 with TRBJ2-5, with D unresolved. The V gene's germline CDR1 is SEHNR and CDR2 FQNEAQ (reference sequence). The V end lost 4 bases, the J end lost 0 bases, and 12 bases lay between the germline ends. The CDR3 loop spans 15 amino acids. The CDR3 DNA reads as TGTGCCAGCAGCTCCATAGAGGTGTACCAAGAGACCCAGTACTTC. Protein product: CASSSIEVYQETQYF.

This clonotype was detected only a few times. The J gene is TRBJ2-5, the V gene TRBV20-1; D possibly corresponds to TRBD1 (6 bases). Germline V lookup: CDR1 DFQATT, CDR2 SNEGSKA (reference sequence). The CDR3 sequence is 17 residues long. Trimming left V 2 bases short and J 2 bases short, with 21 bases between. The chain's CDR3 is CSARPNELGQIQETQYF. The DNA of the CDR3 is TGCAGTGCTAGACCAAATGAACTAGGACAGATACAAGAGACCCAGTACTTC.

There are a few counts of this clonotype. The CDR3 sequence is CASSHLSGTHQETQYF. In DNA, the CDR3 is TGTGCCAGCAGCCACCTTAGCGGGACCCACCAAGAGACCCAGTACTTC. This chain joins TRBV7-9 and TRBJ2-5, with 8 bases that match TRBD2. The CDR3 consists of 16 residues. Unmatched junction bases numbered 8, after V lost 5 bases and J lost 0 bases. Germline V gene lookup returns CDR1 SEHNR and CDR2 FQNEAQ (reference sequence). The whole variable domain, remainder taken from reference TRBV7-9 and TRBJ2-5, is DTGVSQNPRHKITKRGQNVTFRCDPISEHNRLYWYRQTLGQGPEFLTYFQNEAQLEKSRLLSDRFSAERPKGSFSTLEIQRTEQGDSAMYLCASSHLSGTHQETQYFGPGTRLLVL.

This clonotype was picked up a small number of times. V and J are TRBV11-3 and TRBJ1-3; TRBD1 aligns across 7 bases. V was clipped by 1 base and J by 7 bases; unmatched bases: 10. Germline V CDR1 and CDR2: SGHNT, YENEEA. CDR3 length equals 16 residues. Written as DNA, the CDR3 is TGTGCCAGCAGCTTAGGGACAGGCTCGGCGCGTAACACCATATATTTT. This translates into CASSLGTGSARNTIYF.

This clonotype was detected only a few times. CDR3 amino acids: CASSFVLVYNEQFF. Written as DNA, the CDR3 is TGTGCCAGCAGCTTCGTGCTAGTCTACAATGAGCAGTTCTTC. The rearrangement uses TRBV7-2 and TRBJ2-1; D ambiguous. Germline CDR1 reads SGHTA; CDR2 reads FQGNSA. This CDR3 comprises 14 residues. Trimming shortened V by 3 bases and J by 3 bases, and 9 bases separated the two germline ends.

Details on this clonotype: The junction departs from germline at one end; a sequencing error may be responsible. The chain is built from TRBV4-3 and TRBJ2-1; 7 bases map to TRBD2. The germline CDR1 and CDR2 sequences are LGHNA and YSLEER. The CDR3 spans 15 residues. CDR3 in DNA: TGCACCAGCAGCCAAGATCGAGGGAGGGCCAGTGAGCAGTTCTTC. Protein sequence: CTSSQDRGRASEQFF.

This clonotype was seen a handful of times. J is TRBJ2-7 and V is TRBV7-8; perhaps TRBD2 as D (6 bases). The germline V gene has CDR1 SGHVS and CDR2 FQNEAQ. This CDR3 is built from 8 residues. In nucleotides, the CDR3 is TGTGCTAGCGGCGAGCAGTACTTC. This sequence encodes CASGEQYF.

The V gene is TRBV28, the J gene TRBJ1-1; D possibly corresponds to TRBD1 (5 bases). This CDR3 spans 15 amino acids. Per germline, CDR1 MDHEN and CDR2 SYDVKM. The V end lost 3 bases, the J end lost 4 bases, and 15 bases lay between the germline ends. The CDR3 loop is CASSLRRGSSTEAFF. As DNA, the CDR3 is TGTGCCAGCAGTTTGAGAAGGGGCTCGTCCACTGAAGCTTTCTTT.

The table lists this clonotype with a few counts. A junction end diverges from the germline sequence, so it may reflect a read error. V is TRBV7-2 and J is TRBJ1-2; D not certain. The CDR3 has 14 amino acids. The germline V gene encodes CDR1 SGHTA and CDR2 FQGNSA. CDR3 sequence reads: CASSTPTGKAGYAF. CDR3 coding DNA: TGTGCCAGCAGCACTCCGACCGGTAAAGCCGGCTACGCCTTC.

The chain couples TRBV29-1 to TRBJ2-5; no definite D call. The DNA end is a closer match to TRBJ2-7, so the J assignment may be wrong. The CDR3 loop spans 13 amino acids. Per germline, CDR1 SQVTM and CDR2 ANQGSEA. The CDR3 DNA sequence: TGCAGCGTTCTACGGCAAAGCTCCTACGAGCAGTACTTC. Amino acid sequence: CSVLRQSSYEQYF.

A note on this clonotype: Compared with germline, one end of the junction differs, possibly owing to a read error. This chain joins TRBV28 and TRBJ2-5; 7 nucleotides align to TRBD1. The CDR3 loop spans 13 amino acids. Germline values: CDR1 MDHEN, CDR2 SYDVKM. The CDR3, as DNA: TGTGCCAGCAGTGGGACAGTGAAAGAGGCCCAGTACTTC. This codes for CASSGTVKEAQYF.

The chain recombines TRBV28 with TRBJ2-5; 7 bases match TRBD1. The J call may be mistaken, given a closer DNA end match to TRBJ2-1. Per the germline V gene, CDR1 is MDHEN and CDR2 is SYDVKM. The length of the CDR3 is 15 residues. CDR3 in amino acids: CASSLGQATYNEQFF. Written as DNA, the CDR3 is TGTGCCAGCAGTCTCGGACAGGCTACCTACAATGAGCAGTTCTTC.

This clonotype appeared a few times. V gene TRBV2 combines with J gene TRBJ1-4; 8 bases agree with TRBD1. V dropped 4 bases and J dropped 4; count of bases not matched to a gene: 2. Germline loops: CDR1 SNHLY, CDR2 FYNNEI. This CDR3 has 14 residues. The CDR3 spells CASSGTGNNEKLFF. CDR3 bases: TGTGCCAGCAGTGGGACAGGGAATAATGAAAAACTGTTTTTT.

Many counts were recorded for this clonotype. The chain is built from TRBV6-2 or TRBV6-3 and TRBJ2-5, with D perhaps assigned TRBD1 or TRBD2 (5 bases each). This CDR3 comprises 13 residues. V was clipped by 7 bases and J by 13 bases, with 22 bases between them. Germline CDR1 MNHEY, CDR2 SVGEGT. The CDR3 sequence: CASNLGRATTTYF. The CDR3 DNA sequence: TGTGCCAGCAACTTGGGGCGGGCAACCACTACGTACTTC.

The sample holds a few counts of this clonotype. The gene calls are TRBV4-3 and TRBJ2-3; D uncertain. Germline V gene lookup returns CDR1 LGHNA and CDR2 YSLEER. The CDR3 has 14 residues. V lost 0 bases and J 8 bases, leaving 12 bases between the germline ends. This CDR3 is CASSQDSTTPTQYF. As DNA, the CDR3 is TGCGCCAGCAGCCAAGATAGTACTACTCCTACGCAGTATTTT.

J is TRBJ2-2 and V is TRBV7-7; 7 positions agree with TRBD2. This CDR3 contains 15 residues. CDR1 is SSHAT, CDR2 FNYEAQ, per germline (reference sequence). This CDR3 reads CASAKQGLNTGELFF. In nucleotides, the CDR3 is TGTGCTAGCGCTAAGCAGGGACTAAACACCGGGGAGCTGTTTTTT.

V gene TRBV7-2 combines with J gene TRBJ2-5; TRBD1 agrees at 7 bases. V was clipped by 5 bases and J by 1 base; unmatched bases: 7. Germline CDR1 SGHTA, CDR2 FQGNSA. CDR3 size: 15 residues. CDR3 sequence (DNA): TGTGCCAGCAGCCTCGAGACAGGGACCCAAGAGACCCAGTACTTC. It translates to CASSLETGTQETQYF.

This clonotype was counted a single time. The rearrangement joins TRBV2 to TRBJ2-2; D remains unclear. The CDR3 contains 12 residues. Germline V gives CDR1 SNHLY, CDR2 FYNNEI. V was pared by 10 bases and J by 7 bases, with 13 bases between. The CDR3 DNA reads TGTGCCACCAGGCCCGTTAGCGGGGAGCTGTTTTTT. Its protein product is CATRPVSGELFF.

Here the CDR3 reads CASRGRGGWHEQFF. As DNA, the CDR3 is TGTGCCAGCCGGGGGCGGGGGGGCTGGCATGAGCAGTTCTTC. The J gene is TRBJ2-1, the V gene TRBV7-2; 9 bases are a match to TRBD2. Per germline, CDR1 SGHTA and CDR2 FQGNSA. The CDR3 length is 14 residues. V trimming: 8 bases; J trimming: 8 bases; junction bases outside the gene matches: 10.

The chain couples TRBV24-1 to TRBJ2-3, with 10 bases lining up with TRBD2. The CDR3 runs 14 residues. Looked up from germline, CDR1 is KGHDR and CDR2 is SFDVKD. Trimming cost V 9 bases and J 3 bases; bases outside gene matches: 5. This CDR3 is CATSGTSVTDTQYF. The CDR3 region has the DNA TGTGCCACCTCCGGGACTAGCGTTACAGATACGCAGTATTTT.

This clonotype was seen a handful of times. The rearrangement joins TRBV6-1 to TRBJ1-2; D is ambiguous. V was pared by 5 bases and J by 3 bases, with 19 bases between. The CDR3 is made up of 16 amino acids. Germline lookup yields CDR1 MNHNS and CDR2 SASEGT. The CDR3 DNA is TGTGCCAGCAGTCAAAACCTGGGCTCGGGGTACTATGGCTACACCTTC. Amino acids: CASSQNLGSGYYGYTF.

About this clonotype: Sequence at one end of the junction differs from germline and may be a read error. The chain carries TRBV20-1 and TRBJ1-6; D possibly corresponds to TRBD1 (5 bases). CDR3 length equals 12 residues. CDR1 DFQATT and CDR2 SNEGSKA come from the germline V gene (reference sequence). In nucleotides, the CDR3 is TGCAGTGCTAGAGACAGGGATTCGCCCCTCCACTTT. Protein product: CSARDRDSPLHF.

In the case of this clonotype: At one end, the junction sequence differs from germline, possibly due to a read error. This chain uses TRBV5-1 with TRBJ2-3; 7 nucleotides agree with TRBD2. The CDR3 has 17 residues. CDR1 SGHRS and CDR2 YFSETQ come from the germline V gene. The CDR3: CASSLWGGLLSTDAQYF. CDR3 DNA: TGCGCCAGCAGCTTGTGGGGGGGACTCTTAAGCACAGATGCGCAGTATTTT.

This clonotype has just a few counts. This chain connects TRBV4-2 to TRBJ2-5, with 9 bases aligning to TRBD2. The CDR3 loop spans 15 amino acids. Germline CDR1 LGHNA, CDR2 YNFKEQ. Trimming cost V 10 bases and J 4 bases; bases outside gene matches: 13. The DNA of the CDR3 is TGTGCCACCTCTGGCGGGGGGGTGTTTAGAGAGACCCAGTACTTC. Its translation: CATSGGGVFRETQYF.

This chain connects TRBV11-2 to TRBJ2-5; either TRBD1 or TRBD2 may fit D (6 bases each). Germline CDR1 reads SGHAT; CDR2 reads FQNNGV. The CDR3 has 16 amino acids. The ends were cut back, 2 bases at V and 5 bases at J, with 18 bases in the middle. The CDR3 DNA reads TGTGCCAGCAGCTTAAACCGAGGAGGGGGTGCGGAGACCCAGTACTTC. Its protein is CASSLNRGGGAETQYF.

The chain carries TRBV29-1 and TRBJ1-3, with D possibly TRBD1 on 5 matching bases. V lost 8 bases and J lost 4, with 21 bases in between. This CDR3 spans 15 amino acids. Germline V gene lookup returns CDR1 SQVTM and CDR2 ANQGSEA. The CDR3 nucleotides are TGCAGCACCCGGGGGTCCCCCGACTCCGGAAACACCATATATTTT. Its translation: CSTRGSPDSGNTIYF. The variable domain in full, with the rest retrieved from reference TRBV29-1 and TRBJ1-3, is SAVISQKPSRDICQRGTSLTIQCQVDSQVTMMFWYRQQPGQSLTLIATANQGSEATYESGFVIDKFPISRPNLTFSTLTVSNMSPEDSSIYLCSTRGSPDSGNTIYFGEGSWLTVV.

This clonotype was detected only a few times. The J gene is TRBJ2-3, the V gene TRBV29-1, with D possibly TRBD2 on 6 matching bases. CDR1 and CDR2 (germline): SQVTM, ANQGSEA. The CDR3 is 13 residues long. Trimming stripped 4 bases from V and 2 bases from J, with 10 bases between. The CDR3 DNA follows: TGCAGCGTTGGGACTATAAACACAGATACGCAGTATTTT. This gives the protein CSVGTINTDTQYF.

The V gene is TRBV6-5, the J gene TRBJ1-1; D perhaps matches TRBD1 (6 bases). The CDR3 covers 15 residues. Germline V lookup: CDR1 MNHEY, CDR2 SVGAGI. V was shortened by 4 bases and J by 6 bases, with 18 bases between the two germline ends. CDR3 sequence: CASSSFLGQGAEAFF. Written as DNA, the CDR3 is TGTGCCAGCAGTTCTTTTCTGGGACAAGGGGCTGAAGCTTTCTTT.

This chain uses TRBV18 with TRBJ2-5; D is unclear. The J call may be incorrect, as the DNA end agrees better with TRBJ2-7. CDR1 is KGHSH and CDR2 is LQKENI in the germline V gene. The CDR3 is 13 residues long. The CDR3 bases are TGTGCCAGCTCAGGGTCGCCCTCCTACGAGCAGTACTTC. Translating it yields CASSGSPSYEQYF.